This entry lists 22 T cell receptor beta chains sequenced from one sample in a study of T cells in Graves' hyperthyroidism and ophthalmopathy (dated by TCRdb to about 2019). The library relied on multiplex PCR. Sequenced using an Illumina HiSeq 2000. The TCR beta CDR3 regions were amplified from the RNA transcripts. The first round of RT-PCR for the TCR CDR3 was performed with the HTBI primer set and the Qiagen OneStep RT-PCR kit. Using fastp trimming at Q25 and MiXCR clonotype assembly, TCRdb reanalyzed the public sequencing data and kept in-frame beta chains. Identical CDR3 protein sequences are pooled into one entry, listed with their most common genes and DNA. The sample table shows under 300,000 distinct CDR3 sequences, and 13% are seen once. Together, the top ten hold around 7.9% of the sample. The sample comprised blood. Receptors originate from a woman aged 25 to 39 with Graves' hyperthyroidism that later progressed to Graves' ophthalmopathy.

This clonotype has at least ten counts. The chain recombines TRBV12-3 or TRBV12-4 with TRBJ2-3, with 8 bases fitting TRBD2. J gave up 2 bases and V 3 bases, and 4 bases lay outside the gene matches. The CDR3 runs 15 residues. CDR3 DNA sequence: TGTGCCAGCAGTTTTAAGGGACTAGTCACAGATACGCAGTATTTT. This codes for CASSFKGLVTDTQYF.

This clonotype was detected many times. The chain carries TRBV20-1 and TRBJ1-1, with D hard to call. This CDR3 spans 11 amino acids. Germline values: CDR1 DFQATT, CDR2 SNEGSKA (reference sequence). Trimming left V 7 bases short and J 5 bases short, with 11 bases between. The DNA for the CDR3 is TGCAGTGTAAGGCGTGGGACTGAAGCTTTCTTT. Translated: CSVRRGTEAFF.

This clonotype was observed once. The V gene is TRBV15, the J gene TRBJ1-1, with a possible D match to TRBD1 (5 bases). This CDR3 is built from 14 residues. Trimming took 0 bases from V and 5 from J, leaving 10 bases between them. Germline V gene sequence: CDR1 LNHNV, CDR2 YYDKDF (reference sequence). The DNA for the CDR3 is TGTGCCACCAGCAGAGAGCAGGGAGGAACTGAAGCTTTCTTT. Protein product: CATSREQGGTEAFF.

The sample holds many counts of this clonotype. The rearrangement links TRBV20-1 to TRBJ2-7; TRBD2 might be the D (6 bases). CDR1 and CDR2 from the germline V gene are DFQATT and SNEGSKA (reference sequence). The CDR3 totals 13 residues. V lost 8 bases, J lost 0 bases, and 14 bases lay in between. The CDR3 DNA reads as TGCAGTCCTGTACGGGGGACCTCCTACGAGCAGTACTTC. Translation gives CSPVRGTSYEQYF.

This clonotype was picked up many times. This chain uses TRBV30 with TRBJ1-2; D is undetermined. V lost 1 base and J 3 bases, leaving 9 bases between the germline ends. This CDR3 is built from 13 residues. CDR1 and CDR2 from the germline V gene are GTSNPN and SVGIG (reference sequence). CDR3 in amino acids: CAWSDRNHYGYTF. Written as DNA, the CDR3 is TGTGCCTGGAGTGACAGAAATCACTATGGCTACACCTTC.

The chain couples TRBV11-2 to TRBJ1-1; possible D gene TRBD1, 6 bases. Germline loops: CDR1 SGHAT, CDR2 FQNNGV. The CDR3 runs to 14 residues. V dropped 5 bases and J dropped 4 bases, with 14 bases sitting between them. The CDR3 DNA sequence: TGTGCCAGCAGCCGCTATGGAGGGGGCACTGAAGCTTTCTTT. Residues: CASSRYGGGTEAFF.

Concerning this clonotype: A much larger clonotype is one base distant, so this may be a read error. The chain joins TRBV5-1 to TRBJ1-1; possible D gene TRBD1, 6 bases. The germline gives CDR1 SGHRS, CDR2 YFSETQ. This CDR3 is built from 15 residues. Deletions cut 1 base from V and 8 bases from J, with 18 bases between. This chain's CDR3 is CASSLSQGPPKEAFF. The CDR3 coding sequence is TGCGCCAGCAGCTTGTCCCAGGGGCCGCCCAAGGAAGCTTTCTTT.

There are many counts of this clonotype. The gene calls are TRBV30 and TRBJ2-6; a possible D gene is TRBD1 (5 bases). Trimming shortened V by 7 bases and J by 1 base, and 11 bases separated the two germline ends. Germline CDR1 and CDR2: GTSNPN and SVGIG (reference sequence). The CDR3 extends over 14 amino acids. The CDR3 DNA follows: TGTGCCTCGGGCCAGGGTTCTGGGGCCAACGTCCTGACTTTC. Translating gives CASGQGSGANVLTF.

In this sample, this clonotype turned up many times. The rearrangement links TRBV7-9 to TRBJ2-5, with 13 bases that match TRBD2. V trimming: 4 bases; J trimming: 4 bases; junction bases outside the gene matches: 6. The CDR3 contains 16 residues. Germline lookup yields CDR1 SEHNR and CDR2 FQNEAQ (reference sequence). CDR3 DNA: TGTGCCAGCAGCTCCGGGACTAGCGGGACTTTAGAGACCCAGTACTTC. Amino acid sequence: CASSSGTSGTLETQYF.

The table lists this clonotype with many counts. V usage is TRBV7-2 and J usage is TRBJ2-1; TRBD2 agrees at 12 bases. The trim removed 2 bases at V and 7 bases at J, leaving 9 bases unmatched. Germline lookup yields CDR1 SGHTA and CDR2 FQGNSA. The CDR3 is made up of 17 amino acids. The CDR3 is CASSLLVSSGRGNEQFF. The CDR3 region has the DNA TGTGCCAGCAGCTTATTGGTGTCTAGCGGGAGGGGGAATGAGCAGTTCTTC. Full variable domain (remainder filled in from reference TRBV7-2 and TRBJ2-1): GAGVSQSPSNKVTEKGKDVELRCDPISGHTALYWYRQSLGQGLEFLIYFQGNSAPDKSGLPSDRFSAERTGGSVSTLTIQRTQQEDSAVYLCASSLLVSSGRGNEQFFGPGTRLTVL.

This clonotype occurred many times. V and J are TRBV6-1 and TRBJ1-1; D remains ambiguous. V was pared by 5 bases and J by 0 bases, with 10 bases between. The germline V gene has CDR1 MNHNS and CDR2 SASEGT. The CDR3 runs to 14 residues. The chain's CDR3 is CASSYAQVNTEAFF. The CDR3 nucleotides are TGTGCCAGCAGTTACGCGCAGGTGAACACTGAAGCTTTCTTT.

The chain joins TRBV30 to TRBJ1-2; 7 bases are shared with TRBD1. Germline V gene lookup returns CDR1 GTSNPN and CDR2 SVGIG (reference sequence). This CDR3 region has 12 residues. Trimming cost V 8 bases and J 7 bases; bases outside gene matches: 10. In DNA, the CDR3 is TGTGCCGCCGGGAACAGGGGCTGTGGCTACACCTTC. Its protein product is CAAGNRGCGYTF.

The chain joins TRBV24-1 to TRBJ2-2, with 11 bases aligning to TRBD2. This CDR3 contains 15 residues. Losses at the gene ends were 8 bases for V and 4 bases for J; bases not matched to a gene: 5. The germline CDR1 and CDR2 sequences are KGHDR and SFDVKD. DNA for the CDR3: TGTGCCACCAATAGCGGGAGGGGTAGCACCGGGGAGCTGTTTTTT. Translating gives CATNSGRGSTGELFF.

This clonotype was seen a few times. At one boundary the junction diverges from the germline segment, which might be a read error. The chain couples TRBV10-3 to TRBJ2-5; D possibly corresponds to TRBD2 (6 bases). CDR1 and CDR2 from the germline V gene are ENHRY and SYGVKD. This CDR3 is built from 10 residues. The DNA for the CDR3 is TGTGCCATCAGTGTCGGGACTCCTAACTTC. Translated, it gives CAISVGTPNF.

This clonotype appeared many times. The V gene is TRBV7-9, the J gene TRBJ2-1; D is undetermined. The V gene's germline CDR1 is SEHNR and CDR2 FQNEAQ (reference sequence). Trimming removed 5 bases at V and 0 bases at J, with 8 bases between. This CDR3 is built from 14 residues. The CDR3 sequence: CASSHPDSYNEQFF. CDR3 sequence (DNA): TGTGCCAGCAGCCACCCGGACTCCTACAATGAGCAGTTCTTC.

V usage is TRBV4-1 and J usage is TRBJ1-2; D is perhaps TRBD1 (6 bases). This CDR3 has 15 residues. Trimming pared 0 bases from V and 3 bases from J, leaving 11 bases between. Germline V gene lookup returns CDR1 MGHRA and CDR2 YSYEKL. This chain's CDR3 is CASSQDHRAHYGYTF. The DNA of the CDR3 is TGCGCCAGCAGCCAAGATCACAGGGCTCACTATGGCTACACCTTC.

This clonotype appeared many times. The chain carries TRBV11-2 and TRBJ2-5; D gene uncertain. This CDR3 is 11 amino acids long. V lost 5 bases and J 5 bases, leaving 6 bases between the germline ends. CDR1 and CDR2 from the germline V gene are SGHAT and FQNNGV. The CDR3 coding sequence is TGTGCCAGCAGCGCCGGGGAGACCCAGTACTTC. Translated, it gives CASSAGETQYF.

This clonotype was observed at least ten times. The chain carries TRBV12-3 or TRBV12-4 and TRBJ2-5; D not resolved. Trimming left V 1 base short and J 3 bases short, with 9 bases between. CDR3 length: 14 amino acids. The CDR3 region has the DNA TGTGCCAGCAGTTTAGTCGGCGGTGAAGAGACCCAGTACTTC. Its protein product is CASSLVGGEETQYF.

This clonotype was counted at least ten times. V gene TRBV7-2 combines with J gene TRBJ2-2, with D perhaps assigned TRBD1 or TRBD2 (5 bases each). Trimming took 5 bases from V and 4 from J, leaving 17 bases between them. The CDR3 is made up of 16 amino acids. Looked up from germline, CDR1 is SGHTA and CDR2 is FQGNSA. CDR3 coding DNA: TGTGCCAGCAGCCCACAGGCGGTAGCGTTCACCGGGGAGCTGTTTTTT. Translated, it gives CASSPQAVAFTGELFF. Drawing the rest from reference TRBV7-2 and TRBJ2-2, the complete variable domain is GAGVSQSPSNKVTEKGKDVELRCDPISGHTALYWYRQSLGQGLEFLIYFQGNSAPDKSGLPSDRFSAERTGGSVSTLTIQRTQQEDSAVYLCASSPQAVAFTGELFFGEGSRLTVL.

This clonotype came up many times. The genes are TRBV11-2 and TRBJ2-3, with a weak D call TRBD1 (6 bases). Germline V CDR1 and CDR2: SGHAT, FQNNGV. This CDR3 has 16 amino acids. The V end was cut by 5 bases, the J end by 6 bases, with 21 bases between. The CDR3 sequence is CASSPTLGAGLDTQYF. CDR3 in DNA: TGTGCCAGCAGCCCCACTCTGGGGGCTGGATTGGATACGCAGTATTTT.

The rearrangement uses TRBV20-1 and TRBJ2-4; perhaps TRBD1 as D (6 bases). Trimming removed 0 bases from V and 0 bases from J, with 9 bases in between. Germline CDR1 DFQATT, CDR2 SNEGSKA (reference sequence). The CDR3 consists of 15 residues. CDR3 sequence: CSARDTGTAKNIQYF. The CDR3 DNA reads as TGCAGTGCTAGAGATACAGGGACAGCCAAAAACATTCAGTACTTC.

Points on this clonotype: With a much larger clone just one base away, this may be a read error. The chain recombines TRBV7-9 with TRBJ1-2; 7 nucleotides line up with TRBD1. CDR3 length equals 14 residues. The germline V gene has CDR1 SEHNR and CDR2 FQNEAQ (reference sequence). In nucleotides, the CDR3 is TGTGCCAGCAGCTTAACAGGGGTGAACTATGGCCACACCTTC. Residues: CASSLTGVNYGHTF.